This entry lists 7 T cell receptor beta chains sequenced from one sample in a study of control samples from healthy donors and cancer patients. Sequencing used immunoSEQ multiplex PCR; TCRdb keeps in-frame clones, though not all of them. The table shows 70,000 to 75,000 clones, with under 90% occurring only once. The sequenced sample consisted of PBMCs. The receptors come from a man aged 55 to 70 with lung cancer.

This chain links TRBV15 with TRBJ1-2; possible D gene TRBD1, 5 bases. The length of the CDR3 is 14 residues. Germline V gives CDR1 LNHNV, CDR2 YYDKDF (reference sequence). V dropped 6 bases and J dropped 5 bases, with 16 bases sitting between them. The CDR3 DNA reads as TGTGCCACCAGAGGACTCGAGGAGGGGTATGGCTACACCTTC. Translated, it gives CATRGLEEGYGYTF. Full variable domain (missing parts from reference TRBV15 and TRBJ1-2): DAMVIQNPRYQVTQFGKPVTLSCSQTLNHNVMYWYQQKSSQAPKLLFHYYDKDFNNEADTPDNFQSRRPNTSFCFLDIRSPGLGDTAMYLCATRGLEEGYGYTFGSGTRLTVV.

Details on this clone: At one boundary the junction diverges from the germline segment, which might be a read error. The V and J genes are TRBV3-1 (or the pseudogene TRBV3-2) and TRBJ1-2; the D is unclear. CDR3 length: 14 amino acids. In germline, CDR1 is LGHDT, CDR2 YNNKEL (reference sequence). In DNA, the CDR3 is TGTGCCGGCAGCCAAGATGTGGGTCTTACTCGCTACACCTTC. As protein: CAGSQDVGLTRYTF.

This chain uses TRBV6-5 with TRBJ2-2; 8 bases align to TRBD2. Unmatched junction bases numbered 2, after V lost 6 bases and J lost 2 bases. The CDR3 is 14 amino acids. Per germline, CDR1 MNHEY and CDR2 SVGAGI. CDR3 in amino acids: CASSSGGNTGELFF. The CDR3 DNA is TGTGCCAGCAGCAGCGGGGGTAACACCGGGGAGCTGTTTTTT.

The gene calls are TRBV4-1 and TRBJ1-5; possibly TRBD1 for D (6 bases). Germline CDR1 MGHRA, CDR2 YSYEKL. The CDR3 totals 15 residues. The V end lost 2 bases, the J end lost 6 bases, and 14 bases lay between the germline ends. CDR3 region: CASSQSTGIGQPQHF. The CDR3 DNA sequence: TGCGCCAGCAGCCAATCTACAGGGATAGGTCAGCCCCAGCATTTT.

This clone was seen only once. J is TRBJ2-7 and V is TRBV3-1 (or the pseudogene TRBV3-2), with D hard to call. The CDR3 totals 13 residues. The V gene lost 1 base and the J gene lost 8 bases, with 12 bases spanning the gap. CDR1 LGHDT and CDR2 YNNKEL come from the germline V gene (reference sequence). Here the CDR3 reads CASSQGADRKQYF. CDR3 in DNA: TGTGCCAGCAGCCAAGGGGCAGACCGTAAGCAGTACTTC.

In DNA, the CDR3 is TGCAGCGCCGAAGACGGAGGGGGGAGCACAGATACGCAGTATTTT. Its protein is CSAEDGGGSTDTQYF. The chain joins TRBV29-1 to TRBJ2-3, with D possibly being TRBD1 or TRBD2 (6 bases each). This CDR3 contains 15 residues. CDR1 is SQVTM and CDR2 is ANQGSEA in the germline V gene. Trimming left V 7 bases short and J 0 bases short, with 17 bases between.

This sequence joins TRBV3-1 (or the pseudogene TRBV3-2) and TRBJ2-3; 14 nucleotides match TRBD2. The CDR3 has 16 residues. V shed 4 bases and J 5 bases; nucleotides not matched to a gene: 5. CDR1 is LGHDT and CDR2 is YNNKEL in the germline V gene (reference sequence). CDR3 nucleotides: TGTGCCAGCAGCCCGACTAGCGGGGGGGCCAGAGATACGCAGTATTTT. This sequence encodes CASSPTSGGARDTQYF.